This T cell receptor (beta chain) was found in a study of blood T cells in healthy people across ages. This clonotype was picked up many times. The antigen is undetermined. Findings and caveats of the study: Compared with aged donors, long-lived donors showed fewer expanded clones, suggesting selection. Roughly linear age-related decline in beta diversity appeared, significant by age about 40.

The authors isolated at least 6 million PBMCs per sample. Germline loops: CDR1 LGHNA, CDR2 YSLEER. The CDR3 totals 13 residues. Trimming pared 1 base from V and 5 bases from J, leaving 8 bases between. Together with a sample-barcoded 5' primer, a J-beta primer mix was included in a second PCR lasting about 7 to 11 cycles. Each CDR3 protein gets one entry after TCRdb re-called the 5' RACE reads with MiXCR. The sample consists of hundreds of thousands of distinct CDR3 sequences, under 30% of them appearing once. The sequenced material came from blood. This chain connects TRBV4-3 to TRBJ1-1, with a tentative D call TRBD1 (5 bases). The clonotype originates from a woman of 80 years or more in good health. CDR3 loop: CASSQVGGTEAFF. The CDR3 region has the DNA TGCGCCAGCAGCCAAGTCGGGGGGACTGAAGCTTTCTTT.